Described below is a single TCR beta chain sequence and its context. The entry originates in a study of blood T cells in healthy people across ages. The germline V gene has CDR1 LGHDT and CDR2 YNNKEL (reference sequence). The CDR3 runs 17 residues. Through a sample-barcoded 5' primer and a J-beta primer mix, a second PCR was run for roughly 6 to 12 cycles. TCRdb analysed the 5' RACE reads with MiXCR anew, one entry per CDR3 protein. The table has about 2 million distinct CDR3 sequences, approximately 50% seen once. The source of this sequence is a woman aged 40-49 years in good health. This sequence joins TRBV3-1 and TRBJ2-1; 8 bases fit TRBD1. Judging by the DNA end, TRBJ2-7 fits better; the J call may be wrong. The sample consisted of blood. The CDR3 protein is CASSRTPRDRLYNEQYF. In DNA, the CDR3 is TGTGCCAGCAGCCGAACTCCACGGGACAGGCTTTACAATGAGCAGTACTTC.